The clone carrying this TCR beta chain was observed a single time. This specimen belongs to a study of blood T cell repertoires in COVID-19. Overall study: Material from acute and convalescent COVID-19 was sourced from the United States, Italy and Spain.

This table comes from immunoSEQ multiplex PCR, and its TCRdb copy is limited to in-frame clones, with some not included. Of about 350,000 clones listed, 88% are singletons. Looked up from germline, CDR1 is MNHEY and CDR2 is SMNVEV (reference sequence). The CDR3 has 13 amino acids. Donors were grouped by their self-reported clinical history. The chain carries TRBV27 and TRBJ2-7, with a tentative D call TRBD2 (6 bases). The sequencing input was PBMCs or T cells enriched from blood (not recorded which). The TCR originated in a woman in her twenties or thirties who had been exposed to COVID-19. CDR3 region: CAAGSPLVYEQYF. The DNA of the CDR3 is TGTGCGGCGGGGAGCCCTCTCGTCTACGAGCAGTACTTC.